A single T cell receptor beta chain is shown here with its context. Cohort placement rested on clinical history that participants reported themselves. Per the original methods: Counts of nucleated cells, estimated from reference gene primer amplification, were obtained. The table came from immunoSEQ multiplex PCR; TCRdb's copy has only in-frame clones and leaves some out. V, J and clone size derive from that table, while D and trimming were established from the DNA sequence. The sample consists of 250,000 to 300,000 clones, 85% to 90% of them appearing once. This sample is part of a study of blood T cell repertoires in COVID-19. Study context: Sources were T cells, B-cell-depleted T cells, or PBMCs; the material itself was cDNA or gDNA.

V dropped 5 bases and J dropped 0; count of bases not matched to a gene: 10. Germline V gene lookup returns CDR1 WSHSY and CDR2 SAAADI. This CDR3 spans 17 amino acids. The sequence was collected from a man in his forties or fifties who had recovered from COVID-19. This chain links TRBV10-2 with TRBJ2-1; 7 bases are a match to TRBD1. Sequencing was performed on PBMCs or T cells enriched from blood (not recorded which). The CDR3 sequence: CASSPKQGRISYNEQFF. In DNA, the CDR3 is TGCGCCAGCAGTCCAAAACAGGGGAGAATCTCCTACAATGAGCAGTTCTTC.